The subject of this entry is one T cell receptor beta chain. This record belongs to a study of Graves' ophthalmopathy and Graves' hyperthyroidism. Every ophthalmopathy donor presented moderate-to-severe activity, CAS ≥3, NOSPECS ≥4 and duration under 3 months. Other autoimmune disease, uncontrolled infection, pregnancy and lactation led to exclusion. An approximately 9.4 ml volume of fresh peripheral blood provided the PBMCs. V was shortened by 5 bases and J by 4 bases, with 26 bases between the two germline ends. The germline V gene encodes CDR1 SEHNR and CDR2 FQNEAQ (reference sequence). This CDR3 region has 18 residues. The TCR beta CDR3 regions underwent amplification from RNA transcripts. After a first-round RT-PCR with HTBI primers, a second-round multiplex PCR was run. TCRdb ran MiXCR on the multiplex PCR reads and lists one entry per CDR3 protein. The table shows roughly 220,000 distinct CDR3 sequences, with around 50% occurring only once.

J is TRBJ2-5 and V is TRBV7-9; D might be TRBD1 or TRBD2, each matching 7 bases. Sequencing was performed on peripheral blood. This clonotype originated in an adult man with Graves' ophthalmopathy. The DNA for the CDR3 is TGTGCCAGCAGCCTGGGTCAGGGGGGGAATTTAGCGGGAGAGACCCAGTACTTC. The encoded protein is CASSLGQGGNLAGETQYF.